This T cell receptor beta chain comes out of a study of read filtering for tumor transcriptome and immune sequencing. Study background: Among patients, under 20 were male and around 13 female, aged about 45 to 90 (mean around 66). Study-wide results and limits: Correlation between methods rose after single-read clonotypes were removed. IR-seq captured clonotypes deeper and more reliably than RNA-seq.

About this clonotype: Its antigen is unknown.

The library was built from roughly 400 ng RNA with molecular barcoded adaptors for alpha/delta and beta/gamma chains. TCRdb re-called the reads through MiXCR, storing one row per CDR3 protein. The table shows some 130,000 distinct CDR3 sequences, with under 15% occurring only once. At the time of active disease, bone marrow was collected from every patient. Per the germline V gene, CDR1 is SQVTM and CDR2 is ANQGSEA. After removal of 4 bases from V and 4 bases from J, the junction contained 18 bases not matched to a gene. This CDR3 region has 18 residues. The clonotype was recovered from a donor aged 40 or over with multiple myeloma. The sample consisted of a population of CD138-negative cells sorted from bone marrow. This sequence joins TRBV29-1 and TRBJ2-7; 11 positions agree with TRBD2. Written as DNA, the CDR3 is TGCAGCGTTGCGGGGGGGGACTTGACTAGCGGGACCTCGTACGAGCAGTACTTC. Residues: CSVAGGDLTSGTSYEQYF.